The 7 T cell receptor beta chains given below trace back to one sample, sequenced in a study of tumor and adjacent non-tumor tissue in lung cancer. No cell sorting was done before RNA was extracted from the tissue. The normal lung tissue was taken more than 3 cm from the tumor edge. The library came from three nested PCR rounds adapted from ARM-PCR protocols. MiXCR, run by TCRdb on the multiplex PCR reads, gives a single entry per CDR3 protein. The sample lists over 80,000 distinct CDR3 sequences; roughly 77% were seen once. Sequencing was carried out using distant non-tumor lung tissue. These receptors all come from a woman aged 45 to 65 with non-small cell lung cancer.

A remark on this clonotype: Relative to the germline gene, one junction end is altered; a read error may explain this. The chain couples TRBV29-1 to TRBJ2-1, with D tentatively TRBD2 (5 bases). The CDR3 has 11 residues. Germline assignment: CDR1 SQVTM and CDR2 ANQGSEA. CDR3 sequence: CTISRGNEQLF. In nucleotides, the CDR3 is TGCACCATCAGTCGGGGTAATGAGCAGTTATTC.

The chain uses TRBV4-2 and TRBJ1-5; D call uncertain. V was pared by 0 bases and J by 9 bases, with 15 bases between. CDR3 length: 15 residues. CDR1 is LGHNA, CDR2 YNFKEQ, per germline. In DNA, the CDR3 is TGTGCCAGCAGCCAAGACCTTACTAGCACTCGGCCCCAGCATTTT. Translating it yields CASSQDLTSTRPQHF.

As concerns this clonotype: A read error may produce the germline difference seen at one junction end. J is TRBJ1-2 and V is TRBV11-2; the D gene is possibly TRBD1 (5 bases). The CDR3 sequence is 15 residues long. Germline V CDR1 and CDR2: SGHAT, FQNNGV. The CDR3 DNA follows: TGTGCCGGCAGCTTAGAACCTCAGGGAATGGGCGGCAACACCTTC. Protein sequence: CAGSLEPQGMGGNTF.

This clonotype has only a few counts. The gene calls are TRBV11-2 and TRBJ1-1, with D possibly TRBD1 on 6 matching bases. Per the germline V gene, CDR1 is SGHAT and CDR2 is FQNNGV. V dropped 5 bases and J dropped 1 base, with 11 bases sitting between them. CDR3 length: 14 amino acids. CDR3 sequence reads: CASSAATGNTEAFF. CDR3 nucleotides: TGTGCCAGCAGCGCCGCGACAGGGAACACTGAAGCTTTCTTT.

Details on this clonotype: The junction departs from the called germline gene at one end, perhaps through a read error. This sequence joins TRBV10-3 and TRBJ2-3; 7 bases are shared with TRBD1. Germline CDR1 is ENHRY and CDR2 is SYGVKD. The CDR3 is made up of 14 amino acids. In DNA form, the CDR3 reads TGTGCCTTCAGTGACAGGGCGGGCACGGATACGCAGTATTTT. Protein: CAFSDRAGTDTQYF.

Turning to this clonotype: A junction end diverges from the germline sequence, so it may reflect a read error. The chain uses TRBV11-2 and TRBJ2-1, with D perhaps matching TRBD1 (5 bases). The closer fit of TRBJ2-7 to the DNA end suggests the J call may be wrong. CDR3 length: 13 amino acids. CDR1 SGHAT and CDR2 FQNNGV come from the germline V gene. The CDR3 protein is CASCLGAANEQYF. CDR3 coding DNA: TGTGCCAGCTGCTTAGGGGCGGCCAATGAGCAGTACTTC.

Regarding this clonotype: At one of its ends the junction is not consistent with the germline gene, which may arise from a read error. J is TRBJ1-5 and V is TRBV14; D unclear. Germline-derived CDR1 and CDR2 are SGHDN and FVKESK. This CDR3 contains 13 residues. In nucleotides, the CDR3 is TGTGCAAGCCGCCCACAAACTAATCAGCCCAAGCATTTT. Amino acid sequence: CASRPQTNQPKHF.